The entry below gives a single T cell receptor beta chain sequence along with its context. Its antigen remains unknown. The data derive from a study of cytomegalovirus exposure and HLA in healthy donors. Measured with immunoSEQ multiplex PCR; TCRdb has only the in-frame clones, and not every one. The sample lists fewer than 250,000 clones; approximately 87% were seen once. General study points: Some TCR beta chains (around 180 of them) were listed as cytomegalovirus-associated.

Input material: PBMCs. The receptor was derived from a man between 18 and 29 years old in good health and CMV-seronegative.

In DNA, the CDR3 is TGTGCCAGCAGCCGGGGACAGGGGGCGCCTGGGGCCAACGTCCTGACTTTC. It is translated as CASSRGQGAPGANVLTF. The V and J genes are TRBV7-6 and TRBJ2-6, with TRBD1 matching over 12 bases. This CDR3 is built from 17 residues. Germline CDR1 reads SGHVS; CDR2 reads FNYEAQ. After removal of 5 bases from V and 2 bases from J, the junction contained 4 bases not matched to a gene. Drawing the rest from reference TRBV7-6 and TRBJ2-6, the complete variable domain is GAGVSQSPRYKVTKRGQDVALRCDPISGHVSLYWYRQALGQGPEFLTYFNYEAQQDKSGLPNDRFSAERPEGSISTLTIQRTEQRDSAMYRCASSRGQGAPGANVLTFGAGSRLTVL.